This is a list of T cell receptor beta chains from one sample in a study of monozygotic twins with inflammatory bowel disease. From the 5' RACE reads, TCRdb lists one entry per CDR3 protein and no DNA. The sample spans 140,000 to 150,000 distinct CDR3 sequences; the ten largest clones claim 1% to 1.5%. The sequenced material came from blood. All receptors derive from a human donor with ulcerative colitis or Crohn's disease, or a healthy co-twin of an affected twin (not recorded which). Both conserved end residues are part of each CDR3. The order of the fields is J gene, CDR3 length, V gene, CDR3 protein.

J: TRBJ1-5; length: 16; V: TRBV19; CDR3: CASSIGGQGAQGPQHF
J: TRBJ2-1; length: 18; V: TRBV4-3; CDR3: CASSQDVLAGVNYNEQFF
J: TRBJ1-4; length: 15; V: TRBV20-1; CDR3: CSAEDRSTSNEKLFF
J: TRBJ2-7; length: 13; V: TRBV7-9; CDR3: CASTGPGAYEQYF
J: TRBJ2-3; length: 15; V: TRBV12-3/TRBV12-4; CDR3: CASSQLRQAPDTQYF
J: TRBJ2-5; length: 15; V: TRBV7-2; CDR3: CASSLEGRSQETQYF
J: TRBJ2-3; length: 16; V: TRBV20-1; CDR3: CSARDLTGDPTDTQYF
J: TRBJ2-5; length: 15; V: TRBV5-1; CDR3: CASSFQGQPQETQYF
J: TRBJ2-1; length: 16; V: TRBV6-1; CDR3: CASNFIAGRQDNEQFF
J: TRBJ1-1; length: 13; V: TRBV3-1; CDR3: CASSQKGNTEAFF
J: TRBJ1-5; length: 15; V: TRBV20-1; CDR3: CSARDPGVVHQPQHF
J: TRBJ2-1; length: 15; V: TRBV5-5; CDR3: CASSLQAGGLNEQFF
J: TRBJ2-7; length: 15; V: TRBV27; CDR3: CASSLSSGTSNEQYF
J: TRBJ2-5; length: 14; V: TRBV11-1; CDR3: CASSRSGRQETQYF
J: TRBJ2-7; length: 14; V: TRBV20-1; CDR3: CSARKLAGSDEQYF
J: TRBJ1-6; length: 16; V: TRBV5-5; CDR3: CASSQTQGAPNSPLHF
J: TRBJ2-4; length: 16; V: TRBV19; CDR3: CASSPGTGEAKNIQYF
J: TRBJ2-7; length: 14; V: TRBV12-3/TRBV12-4; CDR3: CGSSFGRRPYEQYF
J: TRBJ1-2; length: 16; V: TRBV14; CDR3: CASSQDWDRDCYGYTF
J: TRBJ2-5; length: 11; V: TRBV21-1; CDR3: CASSKKETQYF